This TCR beta chain derives from a study of T cell responses to AZD1222 COVID-19 vaccine. In the study overall: Whether given at about 4 or about 12 weeks, second doses were pooled.

Generated by immunoSEQ multiplex PCR, the TCRdb table keeps only in-frame clones and is missing some. Among 90,000 to 95,000 clones listed, roughly 88% were seen once. V gave up 5 bases and J gave up 6 bases, with 10 bases separating them. Germline V gene sequence: CDR1 SEHNR, CDR2 FQNEAQ (reference sequence). The CDR3 covers 13 residues. The chain is built from TRBV7-9 and TRBJ2-2; D ambiguous. The sequence was obtained from an adult in good health. The sequences come from peripheral blood, collected on day 0 of AZD1222 vaccination. In DNA, the CDR3 is TGTGCCAGCAGCGGTCAGCAGTCCGGGGAGCTGTTTTTT. It specifies CASSGQQSGELFF.